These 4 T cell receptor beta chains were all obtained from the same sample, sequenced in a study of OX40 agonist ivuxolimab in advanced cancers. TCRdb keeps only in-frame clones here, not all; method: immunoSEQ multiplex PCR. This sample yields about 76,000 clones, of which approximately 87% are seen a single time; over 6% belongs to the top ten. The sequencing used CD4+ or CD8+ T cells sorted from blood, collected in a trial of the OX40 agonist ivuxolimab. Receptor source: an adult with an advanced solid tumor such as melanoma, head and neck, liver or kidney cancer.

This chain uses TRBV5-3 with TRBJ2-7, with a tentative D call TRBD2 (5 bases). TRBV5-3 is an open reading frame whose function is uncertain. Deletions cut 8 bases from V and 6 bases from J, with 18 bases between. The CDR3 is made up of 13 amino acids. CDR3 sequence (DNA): TGTGCCAGCAGTCCTTCGTTCGGGGTCGAGCAGTACTTC. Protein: CASSPSFGVEQYF.

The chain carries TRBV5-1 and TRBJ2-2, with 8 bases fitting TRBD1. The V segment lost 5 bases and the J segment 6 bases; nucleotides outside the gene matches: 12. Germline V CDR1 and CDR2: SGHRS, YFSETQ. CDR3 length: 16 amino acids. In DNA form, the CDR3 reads TGCGCCAGCAGTTCGACAGGGGCTACCTTCGCCGGGGAGCTGTTTTTT. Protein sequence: CASSSTGATFAGELFF.

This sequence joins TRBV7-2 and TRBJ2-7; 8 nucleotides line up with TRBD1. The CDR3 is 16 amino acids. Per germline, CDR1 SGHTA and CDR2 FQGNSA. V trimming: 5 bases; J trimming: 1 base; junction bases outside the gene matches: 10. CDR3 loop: CASSTSGTGLSYEQYF. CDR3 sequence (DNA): TGTGCCAGCAGCACTTCCGGGACAGGCCTTTCCTACGAGCAGTACTTC.

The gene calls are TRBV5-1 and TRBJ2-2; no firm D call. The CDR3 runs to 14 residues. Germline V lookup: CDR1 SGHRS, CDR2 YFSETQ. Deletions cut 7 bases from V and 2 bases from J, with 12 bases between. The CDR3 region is CASRGRTNTGELFF. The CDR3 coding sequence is TGCGCCAGCCGCGGCAGGACCAACACCGGGGAGCTGTTTTTT.